This T cell receptor (beta chain) comes out of a study of beta chain features in type 1 diabetes. Reverse transcribing all isolated RNA meant expressed TCRB transcripts were sequenced. Only in-frame clones appear in the TCRdb table, and some are missing; sequencing was by immunoSEQ multiplex PCR. This table holds over 350,000 clones, roughly 16% found once. V was trimmed by 6 bases and J by 7 bases, leaving 16 bases between them. The CDR3 runs 14 residues. In germline, CDR1 is MDHEN, CDR2 SYDVKM. The TCR comes from a woman under 30 in good health. Sequenced input: naive CD4+ T cells from blood. The chain is built from TRBV28 and TRBJ1-5; D is unresolved. CDR3 sequence reads: CASSTAADWQPQHF. The CDR3 nucleotides are TGTGCCAGCAGCACCGCAGCTGACTGGCAGCCCCAGCATTTT.